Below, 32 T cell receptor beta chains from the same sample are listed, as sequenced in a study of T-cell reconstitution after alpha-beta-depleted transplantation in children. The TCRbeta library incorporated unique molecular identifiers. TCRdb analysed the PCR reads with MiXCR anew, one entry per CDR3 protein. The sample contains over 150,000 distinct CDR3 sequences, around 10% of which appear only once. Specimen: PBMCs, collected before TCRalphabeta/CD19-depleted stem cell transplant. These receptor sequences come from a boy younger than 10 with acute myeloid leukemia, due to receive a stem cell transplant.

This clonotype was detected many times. This CDR3 reads CASSVEPQVNTGELFF. CDR3 DNA sequence: TGTGCCAGCAGCGTAGAACCCCAGGTTAACACCGGGGAGCTGTTTTTT. V is TRBV9 and J is TRBJ2-2; unclear D gene. In germline, CDR1 is SGDLS, CDR2 YYNGEE. This CDR3 spans 16 amino acids. V lost 0 bases, J lost 2 bases, and 11 bases lay in between.

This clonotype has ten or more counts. This CDR3 is CAISDLRGGEQFF. The CDR3 DNA reads TGTGCCATCAGTGATCTCCGGGGGGGGGAGCAGTTCTTC. The chain links TRBV10-3 to TRBJ2-1, with TRBD2 matching over 8 bases. V trimming: 3 bases; J trimming: 10 bases; junction bases outside the gene matches: 5. The CDR3 is 13 amino acids. Germline assignment: CDR1 ENHRY and CDR2 SYGVKD.

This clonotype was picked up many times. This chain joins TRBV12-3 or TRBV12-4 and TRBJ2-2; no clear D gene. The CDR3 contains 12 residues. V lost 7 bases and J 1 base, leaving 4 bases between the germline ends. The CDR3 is CASTVNTGELFF. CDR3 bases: TGTGCCAGCACGGTGAACACCGGGGAGCTGTTTTTT.

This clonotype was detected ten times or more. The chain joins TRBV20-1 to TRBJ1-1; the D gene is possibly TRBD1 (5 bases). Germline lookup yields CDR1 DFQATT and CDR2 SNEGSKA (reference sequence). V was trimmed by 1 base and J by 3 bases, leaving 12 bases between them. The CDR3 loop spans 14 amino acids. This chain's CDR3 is CSARVSGLDTEAFF. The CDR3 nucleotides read TGCAGTGCTAGAGTATCAGGGCTGGACACTGAAGCTTTCTTT.

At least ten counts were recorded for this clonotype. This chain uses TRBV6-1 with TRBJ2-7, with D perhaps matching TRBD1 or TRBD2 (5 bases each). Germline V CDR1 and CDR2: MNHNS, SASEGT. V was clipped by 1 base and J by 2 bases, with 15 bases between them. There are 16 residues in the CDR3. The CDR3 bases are TGTGCCAGCAGTGAAGTCGCCTCGAGGGGCCCCTACGAGCAGTACTTC. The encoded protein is CASSEVASRGPYEQYF.

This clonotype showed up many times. CDR3 DNA: TGTGCCAGCTCGAGTGGGAGTGATTACGAGCAGTACTTC. Translated: CASSSGSDYEQYF. The chain is built from TRBV12-3 or TRBV12-4 and TRBJ2-7; D is perhaps TRBD2 (5 bases). There are 13 residues in the CDR3. The ends were cut back, 8 bases at V and 4 bases at J, with 15 bases in the middle.

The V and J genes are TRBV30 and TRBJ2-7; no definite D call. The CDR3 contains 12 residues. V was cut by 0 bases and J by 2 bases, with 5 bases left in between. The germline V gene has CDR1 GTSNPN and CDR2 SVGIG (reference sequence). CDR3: CAWSVQPYEQYF. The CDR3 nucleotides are TGTGCCTGGAGTGTGCAGCCCTACGAGCAGTACTTC.

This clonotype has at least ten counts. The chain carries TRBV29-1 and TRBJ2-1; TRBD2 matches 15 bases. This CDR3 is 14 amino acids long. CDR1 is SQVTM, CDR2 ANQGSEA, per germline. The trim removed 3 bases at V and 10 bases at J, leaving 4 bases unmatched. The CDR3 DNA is TGCAGCGTTGACTCTGGGACTAGCGGGAGGGAGCAGTTCTTC. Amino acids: CSVDSGTSGREQFF.

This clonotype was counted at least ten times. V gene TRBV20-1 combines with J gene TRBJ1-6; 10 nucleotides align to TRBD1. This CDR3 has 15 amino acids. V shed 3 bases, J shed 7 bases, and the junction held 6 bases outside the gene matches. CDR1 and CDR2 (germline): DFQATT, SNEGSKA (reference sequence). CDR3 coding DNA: TGCAGTGCTAGGGAGGGACAGGGGACCAATTCACCCCTCCACTTT. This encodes CSAREGQGTNSPLHF.

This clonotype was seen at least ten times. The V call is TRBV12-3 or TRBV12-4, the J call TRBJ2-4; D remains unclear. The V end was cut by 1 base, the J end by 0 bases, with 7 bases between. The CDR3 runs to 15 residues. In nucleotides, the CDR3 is TGTGCCAGCAGTTTAGATGGTGTAGCCAAAAACATTCAGTACTTC. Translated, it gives CASSLDGVAKNIQYF.

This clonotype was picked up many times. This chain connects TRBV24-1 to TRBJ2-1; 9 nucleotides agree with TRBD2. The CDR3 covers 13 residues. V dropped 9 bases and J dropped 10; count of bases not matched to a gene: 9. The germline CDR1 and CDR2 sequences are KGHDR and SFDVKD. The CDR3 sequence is CATSIAGEREQFF. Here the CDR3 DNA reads TGTGCCACCTCGATAGCGGGAGAAAGAGAGCAGTTCTTC.

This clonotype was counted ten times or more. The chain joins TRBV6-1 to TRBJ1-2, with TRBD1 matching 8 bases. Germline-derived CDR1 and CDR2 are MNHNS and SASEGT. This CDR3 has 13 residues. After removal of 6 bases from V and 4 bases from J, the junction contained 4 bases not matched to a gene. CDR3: CASSETGGYGYTF. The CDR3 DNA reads TGTGCCAGCAGCGAAACAGGGGGCTATGGCTACACCTTC.

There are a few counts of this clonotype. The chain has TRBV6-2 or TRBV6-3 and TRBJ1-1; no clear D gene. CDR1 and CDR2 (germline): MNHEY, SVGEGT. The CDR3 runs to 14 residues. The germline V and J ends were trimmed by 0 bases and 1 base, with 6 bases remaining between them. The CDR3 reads CASSYSRSNTEAFF. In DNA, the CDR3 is TGTGCCAGCAGTTACTCGAGGTCGAACACTGAAGCTTTCTTT.

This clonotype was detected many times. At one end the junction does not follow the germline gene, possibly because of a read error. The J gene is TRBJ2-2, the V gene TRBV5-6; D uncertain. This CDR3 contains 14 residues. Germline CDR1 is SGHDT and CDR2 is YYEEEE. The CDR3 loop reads CASSFGPNTWELFF. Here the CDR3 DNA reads TGTGCCAGCAGCTTCGGCCCGAACACCTGGGAGCTGTTTTTT.

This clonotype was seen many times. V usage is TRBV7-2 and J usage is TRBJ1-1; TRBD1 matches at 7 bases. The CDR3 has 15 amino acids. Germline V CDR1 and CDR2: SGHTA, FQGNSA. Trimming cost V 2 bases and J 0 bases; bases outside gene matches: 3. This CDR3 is CASSLPGGLNTEAFF. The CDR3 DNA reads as TGTGCCAGCAGCTTACCAGGGGGGTTGAACACTGAAGCTTTCTTT.

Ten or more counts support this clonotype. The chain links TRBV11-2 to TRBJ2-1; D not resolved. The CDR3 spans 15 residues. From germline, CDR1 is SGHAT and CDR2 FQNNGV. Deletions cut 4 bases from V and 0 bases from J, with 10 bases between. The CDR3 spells CASSSVKDSYNEQFF. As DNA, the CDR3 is TGTGCCAGCAGCTCTGTGAAGGACTCCTACAATGAGCAGTTCTTC.

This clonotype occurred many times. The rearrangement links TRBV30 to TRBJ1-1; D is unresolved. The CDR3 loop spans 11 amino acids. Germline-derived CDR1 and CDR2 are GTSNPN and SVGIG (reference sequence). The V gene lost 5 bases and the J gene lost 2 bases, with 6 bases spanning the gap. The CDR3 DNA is TGTGCCTGGGGTCACAACACTGAAGCTTTCTTT. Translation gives CAWGHNTEAFF.

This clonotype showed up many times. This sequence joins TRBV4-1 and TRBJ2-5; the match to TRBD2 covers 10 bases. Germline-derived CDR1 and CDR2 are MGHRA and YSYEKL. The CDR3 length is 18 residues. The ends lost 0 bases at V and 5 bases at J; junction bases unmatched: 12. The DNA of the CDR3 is TGCGCCAGCAGCCAAGATGGCCTAGCGGGGGCCCGTCGGGAGACCCAGTACTTC. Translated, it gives CASSQDGLAGARRETQYF.

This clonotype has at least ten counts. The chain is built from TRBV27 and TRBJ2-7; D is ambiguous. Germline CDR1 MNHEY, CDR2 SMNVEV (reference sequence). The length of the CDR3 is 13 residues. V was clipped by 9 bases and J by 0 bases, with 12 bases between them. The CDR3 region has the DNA TGTGCCAGTCGGGCCTACAACTCCTACGAGCAGTACGTC. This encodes CASRAYNSYEQYV.

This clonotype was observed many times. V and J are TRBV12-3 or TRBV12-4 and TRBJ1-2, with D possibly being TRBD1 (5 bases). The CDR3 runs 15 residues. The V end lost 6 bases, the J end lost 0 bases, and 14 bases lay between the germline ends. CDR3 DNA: TGTGCCAGCAGCCAGTCCGACAGAACTAACTATGGCTACACCTTC. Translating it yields CASSQSDRTNYGYTF.

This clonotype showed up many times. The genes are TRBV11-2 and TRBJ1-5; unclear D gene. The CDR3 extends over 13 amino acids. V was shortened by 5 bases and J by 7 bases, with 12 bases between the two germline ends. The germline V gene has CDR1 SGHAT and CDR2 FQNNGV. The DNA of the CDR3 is TGTGCCAGCAGCCCGACGACGGGGCAGCCCCAGCATTTT. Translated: CASSPTTGQPQHF.

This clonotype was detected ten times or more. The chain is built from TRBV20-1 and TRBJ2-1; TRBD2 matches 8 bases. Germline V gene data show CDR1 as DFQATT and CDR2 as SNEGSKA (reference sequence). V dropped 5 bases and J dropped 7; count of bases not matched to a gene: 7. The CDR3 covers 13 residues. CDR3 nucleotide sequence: TGCAGTGCTCGAAAGCGGGAGCAGAATGAGCAGTTCTTC. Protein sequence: CSARKREQNEQFF.

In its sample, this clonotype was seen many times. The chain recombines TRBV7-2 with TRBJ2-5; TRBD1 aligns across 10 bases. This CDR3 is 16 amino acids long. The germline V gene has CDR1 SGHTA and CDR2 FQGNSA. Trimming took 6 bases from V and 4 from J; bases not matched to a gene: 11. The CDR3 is CASRLPGTGERETQYF. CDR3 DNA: TGTGCCAGCAGGTTGCCTGGGACAGGGGAGAGAGAGACCCAGTACTTC.

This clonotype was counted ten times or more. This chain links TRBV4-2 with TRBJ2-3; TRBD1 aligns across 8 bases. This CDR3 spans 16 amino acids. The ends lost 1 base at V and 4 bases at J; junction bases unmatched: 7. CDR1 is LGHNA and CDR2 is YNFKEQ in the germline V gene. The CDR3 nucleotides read TGTGCCAGCAGCCAAGTCCCGGACAGGGTCGCAGATACGCAGTATTTT. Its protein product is CASSQVPDRVADTQYF.

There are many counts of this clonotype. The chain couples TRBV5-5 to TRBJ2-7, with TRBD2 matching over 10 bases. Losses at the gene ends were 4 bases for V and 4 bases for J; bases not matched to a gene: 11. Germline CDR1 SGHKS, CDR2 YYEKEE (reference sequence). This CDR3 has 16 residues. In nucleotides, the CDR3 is TGTGCCAGCAGCAACCCTTTTGCTAGCGGGAGTTACGAGCAGTACTTC. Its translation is CASSNPFASGSYEQYF.

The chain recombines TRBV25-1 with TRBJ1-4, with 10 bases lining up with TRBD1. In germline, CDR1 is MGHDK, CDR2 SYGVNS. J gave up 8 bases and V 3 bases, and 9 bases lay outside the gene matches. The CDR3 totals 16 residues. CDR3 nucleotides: TGTGCCAGCAGTGACTTCCGACAGGGGGCTGGGGAAAAACTGTTTTTT. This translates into CASSDFRQGAGEKLFF. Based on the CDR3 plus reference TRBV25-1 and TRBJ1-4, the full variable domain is EADIYQTPRYLVIGTGKKITLECSQTMGHDKMYWYQQDPGMELHLIHYSYGVNSTEKGDLSSESTVSRIRTEHFPLTLESARPSHTSQYLCASSDFRQGAGEKLFFGSGTQLSVL.

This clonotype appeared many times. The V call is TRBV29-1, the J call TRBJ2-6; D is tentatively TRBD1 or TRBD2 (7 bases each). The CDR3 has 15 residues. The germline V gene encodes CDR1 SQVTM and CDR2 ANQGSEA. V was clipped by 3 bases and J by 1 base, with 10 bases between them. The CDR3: CSVEQGGSGANVLTF. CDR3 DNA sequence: TGCAGCGTTGAGCAGGGGGGGTCTGGGGCCAACGTCCTGACTTTC.

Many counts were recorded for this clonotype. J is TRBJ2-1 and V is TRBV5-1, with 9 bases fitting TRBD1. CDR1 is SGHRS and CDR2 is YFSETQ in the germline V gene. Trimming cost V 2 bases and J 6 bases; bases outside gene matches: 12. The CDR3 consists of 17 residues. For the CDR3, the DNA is TGCGCCAGCAGCTTTCCTGCTCGTGACAGGGGGTCCAATGAGCAGTTCTTC. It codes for CASSFPARDRGSNEQFF.

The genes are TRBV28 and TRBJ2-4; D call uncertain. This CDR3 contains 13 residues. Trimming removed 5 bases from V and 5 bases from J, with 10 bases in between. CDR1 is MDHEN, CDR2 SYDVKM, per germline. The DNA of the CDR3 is TGTGCCAGCAGTGGGCCACCTCAAAACATTCAGTACTTC. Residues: CASSGPPQNIQYF. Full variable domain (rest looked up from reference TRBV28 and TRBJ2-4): DVKVTQSSRYLVKRTGEKVFLECVQDMDHENMFWYRQDPGLGLRLIYFSYDVKMKEKGDIPEGYSVSREKKERFSLILESASTNQTSMYLCASSGPPQNIQYFGAGTRLSVL.

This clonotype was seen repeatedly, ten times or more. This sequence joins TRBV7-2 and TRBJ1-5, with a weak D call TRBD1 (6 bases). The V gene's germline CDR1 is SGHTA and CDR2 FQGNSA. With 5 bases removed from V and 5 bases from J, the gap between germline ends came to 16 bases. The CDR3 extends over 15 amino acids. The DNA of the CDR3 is TGTGCCAGCAGCCCGCAAACAGGGCGCGATCAGCCCCAGCATTTT. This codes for CASSPQTGRDQPQHF.

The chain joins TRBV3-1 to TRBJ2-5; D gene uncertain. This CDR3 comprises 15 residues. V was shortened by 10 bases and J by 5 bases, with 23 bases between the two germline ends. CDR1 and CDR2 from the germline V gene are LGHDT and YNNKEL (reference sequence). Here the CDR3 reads CATCQGGGKGETQYF. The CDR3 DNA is TGTGCCACCTGCCAAGGCGGCGGCAAAGGCGAGACCCAGTACTTC.

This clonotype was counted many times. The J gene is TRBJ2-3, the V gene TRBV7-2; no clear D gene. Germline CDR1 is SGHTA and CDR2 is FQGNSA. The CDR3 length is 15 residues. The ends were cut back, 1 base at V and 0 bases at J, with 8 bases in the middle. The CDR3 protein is CASSLEGFSTDTQYF. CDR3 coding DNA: TGTGCCAGCAGCTTAGAGGGATTTAGCACAGATACGCAGTATTTT.